The text below deals with one TCR beta chain. Its recognized antigen is unknown. Nothing much larger sits one base from this clone, and base qualities are not available. The CDR3, from cysteine to phenylalanine, totals 13 residues. Only CDR3 DNA is held: 39 bases, read in frame from base 1. The junction carries 10 bases between V and J, which are trimmed by 4 bases and 4 bases respectively. Reading the germline V gene (reference sequence) gives CDR1 GTSNPN and CDR2 SVGIG. The High Capacity cDNA Reverse Transcription Kit was used to reverse transcribe all of the isolated RNA, meaning that expressed TCRB transcripts were what got sequenced. Naive, central memory and regulatory T cell samples underwent deep immunoSEQ sequencing, averaging approximately 3.3 million total reads per sample. Sorted cells were lysed in RLT buffer and RNA was extracted with DNase-treated RNeasy Micro or Mini kits, depending on cell number. To prevent cross-contamination, every cell subset was processed on its own, while patient and healthy donor samples were processed together. The immunoSEQ multiplex PCR was used to amplify TCRB sequences from cDNA, generating 87-bp fragments that spanned the CDR3 region. Sequencing of the amplicons was performed on the Illumina HiSeq platform. The source study handled its data this way. PCR bias was corrected computationally using synthetic template baselines, and reads within Hamming distance 2 were collapsed, with unmergeable singletons discarded. Reads were aligned against IMGT to assign V, D and J genes, CDR3 length and insertions or deletions at six rearrangement sites. Clonotype counts were normalized to sorted cell number within each subset before computing true diversity and Gini coefficients with the tcR R package. The overlap coefficient, calculated on TCRB nucleotide sequences, was used to quantify repertoire sharing. Out-of-frame TCRB sequences from naive cells were analyzed as a proxy for the pre-selection repertoire. Sourced from immuneACCESS, this table was stored by TCRdb with only in-frame sequences that have V and J called. A share of the clones is absent; for the studies checked, an unresolved V gene accounts for under half, and the remainder has no known explanation. V and J calls and clone size come straight from that table; D and trimming were deduced from the DNA. Here the sample has 200,000 to 250,000 clones; more than 65% occur a single time. In total, the top ten clones hold almost 0.055% of the sample.

This entry comes from a study of beta chain features in type 1 diabetes listed by TCRdb under 2018. A note on the overall study: Patients and healthy donors did not differ in mean age, gender distribution, total cell number or subset yield. Across all samples, some 100,000,000 sorted cells were examined, and cell number per subset correlated strongly with RNA yield. The study compared TCRB repertoires of sorted circulating CD4+ T cell subsets between recently diagnosed type 1 diabetes patients and matched healthy donors. Regulatory and stem cell-like memory subsets were isolated from only 8 patients and roughly eight healthy donors, whereas naive and central memory subsets came from all 30 or so donors. The study at large found these results: A moderate but significant shortening of TCRB CDR3 length was observed in type 1 diabetes patients in all four CD4+ subsets. At VDJ recombination sites, type 1 diabetes patients had fewer insertions and more deleted nucleotides, which implies abnormalities in thymic rearrangement. The naive, central memory and regulatory TCRB repertoires appeared to resemble one another more closely among patients than among healthy donors. Sequencing cDNA rather than genomic DNA could over-represent highly expressing activated cells, although activation and CD3 levels did not differ between groups. Because the HLA sub-analyses included only small numbers of individuals, any influence of HLA type on TCRB rearrangement was left unresolved. Shorter templates might have been favored by PCR, but patient and control samples were amplified and corrected together, so both groups would have been affected equally by any skew.

A single peripheral blood draw of approximately 0.11 L on average was collected from each donor into heparinised tubes. Using a panel that included CD45RO, CCR7, CD25, CD127, CD95 and CD27, naive, central memory, regulatory and stem cell-like memory CD4+ T cells were sorted on a BD FACSAria II. Every sorted population had a purity above 98%. PBMCs were separated immediately by Lymphoprep density gradient centrifugation and were stained directly, without being cultured. Samples were stained and sorted in pairs, with one healthy donor and one patient per experiment, so that batch effects were minimized.

Sequenced input: naive CD4+ T cells from blood. According to the study, the label for this sample's cell subset or site signals: true naive CD4+ T cells. This clonotype was sampled from a man aged 25 to 40 in good health. The chain couples TRBV30 to TRBJ2-2, with TRBD1 tentatively as D gene (6 bases match). The encoded CDR3 is CAWTPGVTGELFF. The nucleotides are TGTGCCTGGACCCCAGGGGTCACCGGGGAGCTGTTTTTT.